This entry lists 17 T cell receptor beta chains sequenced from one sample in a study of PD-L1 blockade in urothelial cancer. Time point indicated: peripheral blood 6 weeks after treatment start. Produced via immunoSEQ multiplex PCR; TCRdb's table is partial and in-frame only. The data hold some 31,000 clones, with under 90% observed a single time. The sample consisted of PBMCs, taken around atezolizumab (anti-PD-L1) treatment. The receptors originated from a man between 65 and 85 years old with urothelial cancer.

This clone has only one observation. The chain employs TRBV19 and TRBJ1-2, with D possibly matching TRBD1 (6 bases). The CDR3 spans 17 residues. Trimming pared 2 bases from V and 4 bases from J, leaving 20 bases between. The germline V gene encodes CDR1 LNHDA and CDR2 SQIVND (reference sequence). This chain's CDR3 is CASSISGTSMRGYGYTF. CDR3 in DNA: TGTGCCAGTAGTATAAGTGGGACAAGCATGCGAGGCTATGGCTACACCTTC. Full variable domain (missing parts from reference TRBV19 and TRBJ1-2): DGGITQSPKYLFRKEGQNVTLSCEQNLNHDAMYWYRQDPGQGLRLIYYSQIVNDFQKGDIAEGYSVSREKKESFPLTVTSAQKNPTAFYLCASSISGTSMRGYGYTFGSGTRLTVV.

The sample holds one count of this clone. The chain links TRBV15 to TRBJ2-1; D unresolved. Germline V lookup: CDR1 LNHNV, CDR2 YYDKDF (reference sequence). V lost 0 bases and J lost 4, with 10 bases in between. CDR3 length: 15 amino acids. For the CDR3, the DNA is TGTGCCACCAGCAGAGACCGCAGCGTATACAATGAGCAGTTCTTC. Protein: CATSRDRSVYNEQFF.

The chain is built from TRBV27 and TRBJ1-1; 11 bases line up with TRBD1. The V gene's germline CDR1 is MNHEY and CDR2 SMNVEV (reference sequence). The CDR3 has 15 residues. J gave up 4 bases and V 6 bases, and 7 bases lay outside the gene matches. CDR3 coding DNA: TGTGCCAGCAGAGGACAGGGGGCTGGGGCCACTGAAGCTTTCTTT. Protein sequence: CASRGQGAGATEAFF.

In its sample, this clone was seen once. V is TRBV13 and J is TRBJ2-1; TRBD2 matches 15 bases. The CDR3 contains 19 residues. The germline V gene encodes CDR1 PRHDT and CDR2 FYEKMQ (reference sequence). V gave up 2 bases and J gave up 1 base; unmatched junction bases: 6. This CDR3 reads CASSLRTSGRVSSYNEQFF. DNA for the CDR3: TGTGCCAGCAGCTTACGGACTAGCGGGAGGGTCTCGTCCTACAATGAGCAGTTCTTC.

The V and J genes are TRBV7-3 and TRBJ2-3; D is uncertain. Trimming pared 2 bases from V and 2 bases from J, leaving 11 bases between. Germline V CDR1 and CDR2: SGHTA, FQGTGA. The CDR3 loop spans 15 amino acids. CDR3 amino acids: CASSLGVTYTDTQYF. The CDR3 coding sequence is TGTGCCAGCAGCTTAGGAGTGACCTACACAGATACGCAGTATTTT.

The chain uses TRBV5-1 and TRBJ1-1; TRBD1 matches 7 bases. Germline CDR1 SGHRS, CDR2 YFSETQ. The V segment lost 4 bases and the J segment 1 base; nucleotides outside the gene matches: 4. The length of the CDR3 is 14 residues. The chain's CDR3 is CASSGDSPNTEAFF. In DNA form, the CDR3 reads TGCGCCAGCAGCGGGGACAGCCCGAACACTGAAGCTTTCTTT. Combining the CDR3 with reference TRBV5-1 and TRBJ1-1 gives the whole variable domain KAGVTQTPRYLIKTRGQQVTLSCSPISGHRSVSWYQQTPGQGLQFLFEYFSETQRNKGNFPGRFSGRQFSNSRSEMNVSTLELGDSALYLCASSGDSPNTEAFFGQGTRLTVV.

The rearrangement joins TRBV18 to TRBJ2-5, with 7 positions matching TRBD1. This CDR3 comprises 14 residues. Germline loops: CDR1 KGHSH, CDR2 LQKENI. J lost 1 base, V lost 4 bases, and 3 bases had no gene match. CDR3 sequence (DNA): TGTGCCAGCTCACGTAGGACAGGCCAAGAGACCCAGTACTTC. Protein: CASSRRTGQETQYF.

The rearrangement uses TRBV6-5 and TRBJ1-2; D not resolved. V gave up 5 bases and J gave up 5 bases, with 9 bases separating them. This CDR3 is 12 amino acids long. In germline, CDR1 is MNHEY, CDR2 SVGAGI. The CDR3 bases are TGTGCCAGCAGTACAGCCGAATATGGCTACACCTTC. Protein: CASSTAEYGYTF.

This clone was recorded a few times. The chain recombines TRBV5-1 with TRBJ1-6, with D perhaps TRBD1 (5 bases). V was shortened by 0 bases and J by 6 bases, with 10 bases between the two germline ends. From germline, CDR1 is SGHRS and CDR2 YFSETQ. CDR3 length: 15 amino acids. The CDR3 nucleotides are TGCGCCAGCAGCTTGGAGCAGGGCCCTAATTCACCCCTCCACTTT. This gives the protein CASSLEQGPNSPLHF. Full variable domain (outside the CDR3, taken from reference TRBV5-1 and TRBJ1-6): KAGVTQTPRYLIKTRGQQVTLSCSPISGHRSVSWYQQTPGQGLQFLFEYFSETQRNKGNFPGRFSGRQFSNSRSEMNVSTLELGDSALYLCASSLEQGPNSPLHFGNGTRLTVT.

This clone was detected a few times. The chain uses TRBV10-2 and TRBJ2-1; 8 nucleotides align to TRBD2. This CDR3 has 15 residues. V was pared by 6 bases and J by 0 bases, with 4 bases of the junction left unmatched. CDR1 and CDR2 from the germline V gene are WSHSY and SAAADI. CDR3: CASRRAGGSYNEQFF. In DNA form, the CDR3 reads TGCGCCAGCAGGAGGGCGGGAGGCTCCTACAATGAGCAGTTCTTC.

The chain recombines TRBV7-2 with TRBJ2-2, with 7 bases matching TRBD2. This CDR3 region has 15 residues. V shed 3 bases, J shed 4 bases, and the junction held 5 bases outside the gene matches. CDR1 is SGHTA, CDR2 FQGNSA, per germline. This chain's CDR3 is CASSFGLVSTGELFF. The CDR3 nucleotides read TGTGCCAGCAGCTTCGGACTAGTTAGCACCGGGGAGCTGTTTTTT.

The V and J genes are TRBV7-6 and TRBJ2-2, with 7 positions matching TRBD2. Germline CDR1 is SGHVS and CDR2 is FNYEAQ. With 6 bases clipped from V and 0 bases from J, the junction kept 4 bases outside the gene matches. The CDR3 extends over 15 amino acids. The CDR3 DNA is TGTGCCAGCAGACCCGGACTAGCGAACACCGGGGAGCTGTTTTTT. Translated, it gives CASRPGLANTGELFF.

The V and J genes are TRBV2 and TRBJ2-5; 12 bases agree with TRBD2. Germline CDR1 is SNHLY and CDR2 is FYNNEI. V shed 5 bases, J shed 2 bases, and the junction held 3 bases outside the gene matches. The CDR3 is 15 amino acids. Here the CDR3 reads CASSKLAGGQETQYF. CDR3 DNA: TGTGCCAGCAGTAAGCTAGCGGGGGGGCAAGAGACCCAGTACTTC.

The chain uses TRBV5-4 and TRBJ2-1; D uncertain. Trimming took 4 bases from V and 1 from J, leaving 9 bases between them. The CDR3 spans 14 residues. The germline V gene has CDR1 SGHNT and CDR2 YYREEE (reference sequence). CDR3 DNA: TGTGCCAGCAGCCTGAGAGGTTCCTACAATGAGCAGTTCTTC. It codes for CASSLRGSYNEQFF.

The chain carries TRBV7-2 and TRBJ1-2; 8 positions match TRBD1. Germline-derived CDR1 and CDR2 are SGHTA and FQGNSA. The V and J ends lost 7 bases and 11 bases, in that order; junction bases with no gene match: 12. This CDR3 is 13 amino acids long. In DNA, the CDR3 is TGTGCCAGCACCCCTCGGTCGGACAGGGCTTACACCTTC. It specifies CASTPRSDRAYTF.

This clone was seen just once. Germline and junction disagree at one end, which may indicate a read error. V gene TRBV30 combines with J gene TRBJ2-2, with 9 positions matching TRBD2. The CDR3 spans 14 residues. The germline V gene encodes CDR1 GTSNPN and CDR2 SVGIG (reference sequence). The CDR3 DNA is TGTGCCTGGAGCTTAGCGGGGGAACACCGGGGAGCTGTTTTT. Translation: CAWSLAGEHRGAVF.

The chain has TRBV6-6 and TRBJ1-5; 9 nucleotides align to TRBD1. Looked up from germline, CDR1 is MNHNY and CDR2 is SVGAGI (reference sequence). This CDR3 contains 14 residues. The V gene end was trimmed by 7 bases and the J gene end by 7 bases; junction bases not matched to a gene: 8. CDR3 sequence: CASTGQGKGQPQHF. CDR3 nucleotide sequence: TGTGCCAGCACCGGACAGGGGAAGGGACAGCCCCAGCATTTT.